The T cell receptor (beta chain) described here comes from a study of beta chain features in type 1 diabetes. Study observations and caveats: VDJ junctions sequenced from type 1 diabetes patients showed fewer insertions and more deletions.

Investigators reverse transcribed all isolated RNA, so they sequenced expressed TCRB transcripts. Profiled with immunoSEQ multiplex PCR; TCRdb holds only in-frame clones, not every one. The top ten clones hold around 0.39% of a sample with 130,000 to 150,000 clones, under 60% of them seen once. The germline V gene has CDR1 SGHTA and CDR2 FQGTGA. Trimming removed 5 bases at V and 5 bases at J, with 9 bases between. The CDR3 totals 12 residues. Purity (above 95%) was reached by all sorted populations. Comments on this clone: Its cognate antigen is unknown.

This clonotype was sampled from a man aged 18 to 30 in good health. The chain recombines TRBV7-3 with TRBJ1-2; D might be TRBD1 (6 bases). Sequencing was done on a sample of Tregs from blood. CDR3 region: CASSMDSYGYTF. CDR3 in DNA: TGTGCCAGCAGCATGGACAGTTATGGCTACACCTTC. The full variable domain, rest sourced from reference TRBV7-3 and TRBJ1-2, is GAGVSQTPSNKVTEKGKYVELRCDPISGHTALYWYRQSLGQGPEFLIYFQGTGAADDSGLPNDRFFAVRPEGSVSTLKIQRTERGDSAVYLCASSMDSYGYTFGSGTRLTVV.